This T cell receptor (beta chain) was identified in a study of blood T cells in healthy people across ages. A sample-barcoded 5' primer and a J-beta primer mix were used in a second PCR of about 7 to 12 cycles. CDR3-containing paired-end reads numbering at least 2.5 million came from each sample. TCRdb called the 5' RACE reads again in MiXCR, with one record for every CDR3 protein. The sample includes over 500,000 distinct CDR3 sequences, over 25% of them seen just once. The V end lost 1 base, the J end lost 0 bases, and 16 bases lay between the germline ends. CDR1 is LGHDT and CDR2 is YNNKEL in the germline V gene (reference sequence). This CDR3 has 17 residues. This clonotype was recorded a few times. These data were likewise used in another study, on T cells of mothers and their children. That investigation notes: The extracted RNA was employed in its entirety for cDNA synthesis, at about 1.4 ug per 15 ul. An overlap that was slightly higher, though non-significant, was seen in related mother-child pairs versus unrelated pairs.

The specimen sequenced was blood. The receptor was isolated from a boy aged 2 to 10 in good health. The rearrangement uses TRBV3-1 and TRBJ2-7; D might be TRBD1 (6 bases). The DNA of the CDR3 is TGTGCCAGCAGCCAAGGATTCCAGGGGTCTATCTCCTACGAGCAGTACTTC. Translation: CASSQGFQGSISYEQYF.